Listed here are 13 T cell receptor beta chains from one sample, sequenced in a study of shared clonotypes between healthy human individuals (dated by TCRdb to about 2020). The library was prepared using the immunoSEQ multiplex PCR assay. TCRdb took over this immuneACCESS table, retaining in-frame rearrangements with V and J assigned. Such tables are incomplete; in checked studies, under half of the missing clones stem from an unresolved V gene, and the remainder is unexplained. In all, the sample holds roughly 850,000 clones, and 95% to 97% of those were seen once. Of the sample, less than 0.25% is held by the ten largest clones. CD8 naive samples were obtained by positive selection for CCR7 among CD45RO-negative cells, yielding a CD45RA+CCR7+ population from which TemRA cells were excluded. The sequenced material came from naive CD8+ T cells sorted from blood. The cell subset or site tag for this specimen amounts to: CD45RA+CCR7+. These receptors were obtained from a young man in good health.

The V call is TRBV4-1, the J call TRBJ2-7; 7 positions agree with TRBD1. Germline-derived CDR1 and CDR2 are MGHRA and YSYEKL. V dropped 4 bases and J dropped 2; count of bases not matched to a gene: 2. The CDR3 covers 13 residues. The CDR3 DNA is TGCGCCAGCAGCCGCCAGGGGGCCTACGAGCAGTACTTC. The encoded protein is CASSRQGAYEQYF.

The chain couples TRBV18 to TRBJ1-2; D may be TRBD1 (5 bases). CDR1 is KGHSH, CDR2 LQKENI, per germline. V shed 2 bases and J shed 0 bases, with 7 bases lying between them. CDR3 length: 14 residues. The CDR3 nucleotides read TGTGCCAGCTCACCAGGGACCACTAACTATGGCTACACCTTC. Translated: CASSPGTTNYGYTF.

The V gene is TRBV7-8, the J gene TRBJ2-1; either TRBD1 or TRBD2 may supply D (5 bases each). Trimming removed 5 bases at V and 0 bases at J, with 11 bases between. This CDR3 is 15 amino acids long. Germline V gene data show CDR1 as SGHVS and CDR2 as FQNEAQ. The CDR3 here is CASSQSGGSYNEQFF. Here the CDR3 DNA reads TGTGCCAGCAGCCAATCTGGGGGCTCCTACAATGAGCAGTTCTTC.

The gene calls are TRBV28 and TRBJ2-1; 9 bases fit TRBD2. Germline assignment: CDR1 MDHEN and CDR2 SYDVKM. The CDR3 extends over 15 amino acids. Losses at the gene ends were 11 bases for V and 4 bases for J; bases not matched to a gene: 12. The CDR3 region has the DNA TGTGCCCTTGCCCCCGCGGGAGGGAAGTACAATGAGCAGTTCTTC. Amino acid sequence: CALAPAGGKYNEQFF.

The rearrangement joins TRBV6-1 to TRBJ1-2; the D is unclear. Germline V gives CDR1 MNHNS, CDR2 SASEGT. The ends were cut back, 0 bases at V and 6 bases at J, with 14 bases in the middle. This CDR3 contains 15 residues. CDR3 in DNA: TGTGCCAGCAGTGAAGCCCTCTCAACGGGTCATGGCTACACCTTC. Translating it yields CASSEALSTGHGYTF.

CDR3 sequence reads: CASSPASSVYSYEQYF. CDR3 sequence (DNA): TGTGCCAGCAGCCCCGCGAGCAGCGTCTACTCCTACGAGCAGTACTTC. The rearrangement joins TRBV13 to TRBJ2-7; no firm D call. The CDR3 sequence is 16 residues long. The germline V gene encodes CDR1 PRHDT and CDR2 FYEKMQ (reference sequence). Trimming took off 5 bases at V and 0 bases at J, with 17 bases between the two ends.

The V call is TRBV16, the J call TRBJ2-7; TRBD1 matches at 7 bases. The CDR3 totals 12 residues. The V gene's germline CDR1 is KGHSY and CDR2 FQNENV. J was trimmed by 6 bases and V by 4 bases; bases with no gene match: 3. CDR3 nucleotide sequence: TGTGCCAGCAGCCCGACAGGGCGCGAGCAGTACTTC. Protein: CASSPTGREQYF.

In this sample, this clone turned up once. This chain joins TRBV5-4 and TRBJ2-1, with a possible D match to TRBD1 (5 bases). Germline CDR1 is SGHNT and CDR2 is YYREEE (reference sequence). Trimming left V 0 bases short and J 5 bases short, with 15 bases between. The CDR3 loop spans 16 amino acids. CDR3 in DNA: TGTGCCAGCAGCTTGGTGGGTGTGGACATAAACAATGAGCAGTTCTTC. Amino acids: CASSLVGVDINNEQFF. Drawing the rest from reference TRBV5-4 and TRBJ2-1, the complete variable domain is ETGVTQSPTHLIKTRGQQVTLRCSSQSGHNTVSWYQQALGQGPQFIFQYYREEENGRGNFPPRFSGLQFPNYSSELNVNALELDDSALYLCASSLVGVDINNEQFFGPGTRLTVL.

The chain uses TRBV6-6 and TRBJ2-7; 11 nucleotides agree with TRBD2. Unmatched junction bases numbered 5, after V lost 6 bases and J lost 1 base. The CDR3 is 15 residues long. Looked up from germline, CDR1 is MNHNY and CDR2 is SVGAGI (reference sequence). CDR3 sequence: CASRPGTSGSYEQYF. The CDR3 bases are TGTGCCAGCAGGCCCGGGACTAGCGGATCCTACGAGCAGTACTTC.

J is TRBJ1-1 and V is TRBV11-1; 12 bases are shared with TRBD1. The CDR3 loop spans 18 amino acids. Germline CDR1 is SGHAT and CDR2 is FQDESV (reference sequence). V lost 5 bases to trimming and J lost 1 base; unmatched junction nucleotides: 11. The CDR3 region is CASSAESGTGGWNTEAFF. In DNA, the CDR3 is TGTGCCAGCAGCGCCGAATCAGGGACAGGGGGCTGGAACACTGAAGCTTTCTTT.

DNA for the CDR3: TGTGCCAGCAGCGTAGCCAGGTCCGGGGCCAACGTCCTGACTTTC. This translates into CASSVARSGANVLTF. J is TRBJ2-6 and V is TRBV9; no firm D call. Germline V gene data show CDR1 as SGDLS and CDR2 as YYNGEE. Trimming removed 0 bases from V and 4 bases from J, with 8 bases in between. This CDR3 is 15 amino acids long.

The chain couples TRBV7-9 to TRBJ1-2, with D uncertain. V gave up 0 bases and J gave up 4 bases, with 6 bases separating them. The CDR3 covers 13 residues. The germline gives CDR1 SEHNR, CDR2 FQNEAQ (reference sequence). The CDR3 DNA follows: TGTGCCAGCAGCTTAGCGGACGCCTATGGCTACACCTTC. It translates to CASSLADAYGYTF. Combining the CDR3 with reference TRBV7-9 and TRBJ1-2 gives the whole variable domain DTGVSQNPRHKITKRGQNVTFRCDPISEHNRLYWYRQTLGQGPEFLTYFQNEAQLEKSRLLSDRFSAERPKGSFSTLEIQRTEQGDSAMYLCASSLADAYGYTFGSGTRLTVV.

The CDR3 coding sequence is TGTGCCAGTAGTTCTATCCTTTCTGGGGGCCGGGAGACCCAGTACTTC. This gives the protein CASSSILSGGRETQYF. The chain couples TRBV19 to TRBJ2-5; tentatively, D is TRBD1 (6 bases). The ends were cut back, 5 bases at V and 5 bases at J, with 21 bases in the middle. The CDR3 contains 16 residues. CDR1 and CDR2 (germline): LNHDA, SQIVND (reference sequence).